This TCR beta chain was sequenced in a study of spatial heterogeneity in lung cancer. Study details: Alpha-chain sequences were consistently detected less often than beta-chain sequences.

Specified time point: blood at routine non-recurrence follow-up after resection. TCRdb reanalysed the 5' RACE reads using MiXCR and keeps one entry per CDR3 protein. The sample contains roughly 99,000 distinct CDR3 sequences, approximately 19% of which appear only once. The table lists this clonotype with many counts. The CDR3 contains 18 residues. The V and J ends lost 5 bases and 4 bases, in that order; junction bases with no gene match: 16. Germline CDR1 is SGHAT and CDR2 is FQNNGV. This sequence joins TRBV11-2 and TRBJ2-5; 10 nucleotides line up with TRBD1. The specimen was PBMCs, collected at follow-up. This receptor was obtained from a male donor with early-stage non-small cell lung cancer. CDR3 residues: CASSPLGQGRTTGETQYF. CDR3 DNA sequence: TGTGCCAGCAGCCCACTGGGACAGGGGCGGACCACAGGAGAGACCCAGTACTTC.